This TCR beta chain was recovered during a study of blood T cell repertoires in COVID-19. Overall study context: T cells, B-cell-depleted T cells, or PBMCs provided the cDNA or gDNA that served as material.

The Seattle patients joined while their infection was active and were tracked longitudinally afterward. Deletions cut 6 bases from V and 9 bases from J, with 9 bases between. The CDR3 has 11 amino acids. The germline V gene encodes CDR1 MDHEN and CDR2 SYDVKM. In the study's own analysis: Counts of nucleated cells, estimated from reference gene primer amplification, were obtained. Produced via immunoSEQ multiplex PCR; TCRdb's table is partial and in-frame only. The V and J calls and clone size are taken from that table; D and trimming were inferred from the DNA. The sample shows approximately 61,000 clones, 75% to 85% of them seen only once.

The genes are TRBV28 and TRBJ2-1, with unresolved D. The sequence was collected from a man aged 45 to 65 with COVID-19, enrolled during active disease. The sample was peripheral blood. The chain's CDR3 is CASSLWSEQFF. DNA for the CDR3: TGTGCCAGCAGCCTTTGGAGTGAGCAGTTCTTC.